This T cell receptor beta chain was identified in a study of identical twins' blood T cells. TCRdb used MiXCR to reprocess the 5' RACE reads, holding one entry per CDR3 protein. The sample comprises about 370,000 distinct CDR3 sequences, more than 25% of which are singletons, and more than 5.5% rests with the top ten. In germline, CDR1 is DFQATT, CDR2 SNEGSKA (reference sequence). The length of the CDR3 is 15 residues. V shed 6 bases and J shed 0 bases, with 16 bases lying between them. This clonotype was obtained from a woman between 18 and 49 years old in good health. This sequence joins TRBV20-1 and TRBJ2-3, with D perhaps TRBD2 (6 bases). The sequencing sample was made of PBMCs. This CDR3 is CSAPDGRTSTDTQYF. The CDR3 nucleotides read TGCAGTGCCCCGGACGGGAGAACTAGCACAGATACGCAGTATTTT.